This is a list of T cell receptor beta chains from one sample in a study of CD8 T cells in Susac syndrome. MiXCR was run by TCRdb on the immunoSEQ multiplex PCR reads, yielding one entry per CDR3 protein. The data contain over 350,000 distinct CDR3 sequences, approximately 85% of them seen just once; the ten biggest clones take up 0.09% to 0.15%. Sequenced material: CD8+ T cells from PBMCs. Receptors originate from a human donor with multiple sclerosis. Each CDR3 is given with its conserved first and last residue. D genes are given only for firm matches. Part of the rows lack a size; the others show once, few, many or a class for expanded clones.

clone_size	d_call	v_call	j_call	cdr3_nt	cdr3_aa
.	TRBD1	TRBV29-1	TRBJ1-2	TGCAGCGTGGATCACGGGACAGGGCAAGTGTCAACTGGCTACACCTTC	CSVDHGTGQVSTGYTF
.	.	TRBV5-6	TRBJ1-5	TGTGCCAGCAGCATCGGAGGGACCGCTCCGTTGATTCAGCCCCAGCATTTT	CASSIGGTAPLIQPQHF
.	.	TRBV5-1	TRBJ1-1	TGCGCCAGCAGCTTGGAGACCGCGAACACTGAAGCTTTCTTT	CASSLETANTEAFF
once	.	TRBV29-1	TRBJ1-2	TGCAGCGCTCTGAACAACTATGGCTACACCTTC	CSALNNYGYTF
few	TRBD2	TRBV6-5	TRBJ2-1	TGTGCCAGCAGTTACTTCCCCGGGACTAGCGGGAGCGAAAAGTTCTTC	CASSYFPGTSGSEKFF
.	.	TRBV13	TRBJ2-7	TGTGCCAGCAGCTTCGAGGGACTCGGGACTCCTTCTCCCGAGCAGTACTTC	CASSFEGLGTPSPEQYF
.	.	TRBV10-1	TRBJ2-3	TGCGCCAGCGGGGTTGGCGGGAGCACAGATACGCAGTATTTT	CASGVGGSTDTQYF
.	.	TRBV29-1	TRBJ2-7	TGCAGCGCGACCGGGGGAGTAGGGGAGCAGTACTTC	CSATGGVGEQYF
.	.	TRBV3-1	TRBJ2-7	TGTGCCAGCAGCCAAGATATCGGGCAGGCCTACGAGCAGTACTTC	CASSQDIGQAYEQYF
.	.	TRBV4-1	TRBJ1-5	TGCGCCAGCAGCCAAGATTCTTCGGAGCAGCCCCAGCATTTT	CASSQDSSEQPQHF
.	.	TRBV7-9	TRBJ1-1	TGTGCCAGCAGCGATACAGGGAAGCGGTACACTGAAGCTTTCTTT	CASSDTGKRYTEAFF
.	.	TRBV12-3/TRBV12-4	TRBJ2-5	TGTGCCAGCAGCCCTGGGATTTGGCAGGAGGAGACCCAGTACTTC	CASSPGIWQEETQYF
.	TRBD2	TRBV12-3/TRBV12-4	TRBJ2-7	TGTGCCAGCAGCATTACTAGCGGGGACTACGAGCAGTACTTC	CASSITSGDYEQYF
.	.	TRBV10-3	TRBJ2-7	TGTACCATCAGCAAACTAGAAGACTACGAGCAGTACTTC	CTISKLEDYEQYF
few	.	TRBV27	TRBJ1-1	TGTGCCAGCCATAGGGGGACTGAAGCTTTCTTT	CASHRGTEAFF
.	.	TRBV27	TRBJ1-5	TGTGCCAGCAGTTTAGTTTTTGGGGCTGGGCAGCCCCAGCATTTT	CASSLVFGAGQPQHF
.	.	TRBV28	TRBJ1-1	TGTGCCAGCAGTTTCCCTCTCCTAGAGGCTTTCTTT	CASSFPLLEAFF